Sequencing of this TCR beta chain was carried out in a study of T cells in Graves' hyperthyroidism and ophthalmopathy. Study-wide context: Peripheral blood sampling occurred at initial diagnosis, before any treatment.

Isolation of PBMCs was performed on 8 to 10 ml fresh peripheral blood. Comments on this clonotype: Its cognate antigen is unknown.

The study, taken as a whole, reports: Before onset, by a median of approximately 5.9 months, the model predicted ophthalmopathy.

The junction had 11 bases not matched to a gene; V was cut back by 7 bases and J by 8 bases. This CDR3 spans 14 amino acids. CDR1 is LNHDA and CDR2 is SQIVND in the germline V gene (reference sequence). From RNA transcripts, TCR beta CDR3 regions were amplified. HTBI primers were used for first-round RT-PCR of the TCR CDR3. From the multiplex PCR reads, TCRdb called clonotypes with MiXCR, one entry per CDR3 protein. Of approximately 600,000 distinct CDR3 sequences in the sample, 20% were seen once. Sequencing was done on a sample of blood. This chain joins TRBV19 and TRBJ1-1; 9 positions match TRBD1. The TCR was taken from a man aged 25 to 40 with Graves' ophthalmopathy. In DNA, the CDR3 is TGTGCCAGTACCCCAGGCCCCGGGACAGGGGAAGCTTTCTTT. This sequence encodes CASTPGPGTGEAFF.